This T cell receptor (beta chain) was observed in a study of T cell responses to AZD1222 COVID-19 vaccine. Study-level information: Some second doses came at about 4 weeks and others at about 12 weeks; these were pooled. Study results and limitations: The study found vaccine-associated CD4 TCRs spanning spike, dominant at 160-218 and 743-854. Without day 14 samples, only post-peak T cell repertoires were studied. Donors were largely white British and mainly female; clonal diversity was possibly underestimated.

A note on this clone: Its specificity is unknown.

Germline V CDR1 and CDR2: LGHDT, YNNKEL (reference sequence). After removal of 11 bases from V and 8 bases from J, the junction contained 11 bases not matched to a gene. The CDR3 runs 13 residues. Assay: immunoSEQ multiplex PCR; the TCRdb copy retains only in-frame clones and omits some. The data show about 140,000 clones, roughly 92% seen once. The sample in question was peripheral blood, obtained on day 0 of AZD1222 vaccination. This clonotype originated in an adult in good health. The V call is TRBV3-1 (or the pseudogene TRBV3-2), the J call TRBJ1-4, with 7 bases that match TRBD1. The CDR3 spells CACQTGPGEKLFF. DNA for the CDR3: TGTGCCTGCCAGACAGGGCCCGGCGAAAAACTGTTTTTT.